Shown below are 2 T cell receptor beta chains from a single sample sequenced in a study of a mutant IDH1 vaccine in newly diagnosed glioma. The method was immunoSEQ multiplex PCR; TCRdb's version includes in-frame clones alone and lacks a portion of them. The table records roughly 34,000 clones, around 80% of them present only once. Time point meaning: baseline, week 1 (first vaccination visit). As for treatment: pre-vaccination baseline after standard-of-care therapy. The input for sequencing was peripheral blood mononuclear cells (PBMCs), taken from a glioma patient treated with radiotherapy, temozolomide or both. The receptors were sampled from a man aged 45-65 years with glioma. Some clones in this sample may be carry-over from other donors' samples.

The chain combines TRBV14 with TRBJ2-2, with 7 bases identical to TRBD1. This CDR3 region has 15 residues. The germline V gene has CDR1 SGHDN and CDR2 FVKESK. Trimming removed 2 bases from V and 6 bases from J; junction bases left unmatched: 6. CDR3 in DNA: TGTGCCAGCAGCCAAAGACAGGGTGTCCCCGGGGAGCTGTTTTTT. It codes for CASSQRQGVPGELFF.

V usage is TRBV29-1 and J usage is TRBJ2-5; D may be TRBD2 (5 bases). Trimming removed 4 bases from V and 5 bases from J, with 11 bases in between. The CDR3 sequence is 12 residues long. Germline lookup yields CDR1 SQVTM and CDR2 ANQGSEA. The CDR3 DNA is TGCAGCGTTGGAGGGAGCAGTGAGACCCAGTACTTC. This translates into CSVGGSSETQYF.